Each of the 23 T cell receptor beta chains below was sequenced from the same sample in a study of human thymus T cells. Generated by immunoSEQ multiplex PCR, the TCRdb table keeps only in-frame clones and is missing some. Among 40,000 to 55,000 clones listed, 94% were seen once. The sample taken for sequencing was blood. The receptors originated from a boy under three years old with a congenital heart defect but otherwise immunologically healthy.

CDR3: CASPLNGISGSETQYF. The CDR3 DNA follows: TGTGCAAGTCCCTTAAACGGGATTAGCGGGTCAGAGACCCAGTACTTC. The J gene is TRBJ2-5, the V gene TRBV12-2; the table's D call, TRBD2, has no DNA check behind it. TRBV12-2 is a recognized pseudogene. There are 16 residues in the CDR3.

The V and J genes are TRBV5-1 and TRBJ2-3; a possible D gene is TRBD2 (5 bases). Looked up from germline, CDR1 is SGHRS and CDR2 is YFSETQ. Trimming shortened V by 4 bases and J by 4 bases, and 7 bases separated the two germline ends. CDR3 length equals 12 residues. CDR3 in amino acids: CASSTGADTQYF. For the CDR3, the DNA is TGCGCCAGCAGCACCGGGGCAGATACGCAGTATTTT.

The chain links TRBV9 to TRBJ2-3; 8 positions match TRBD1. Unmatched junction bases numbered 2, after V lost 0 bases and J lost 5 bases. In germline, CDR1 is SGDLS, CDR2 YYNGEE. The CDR3 contains 14 residues. The CDR3 sequence is CASSVEGTGDTQYF. Written as DNA, the CDR3 is TGTGCCAGCAGCGTAGAAGGGACAGGAGATACGCAGTATTTT.

The chain joins TRBV9 to TRBJ2-5; 7 bases are a match to TRBD1. The germline V gene encodes CDR1 SGDLS and CDR2 YYNGEE. This CDR3 is built from 15 residues. The V and J ends lost 4 bases and 5 bases, in that order; junction bases with no gene match: 11. The CDR3 coding sequence is TGTGCCAGCAGCAGGGGGCAACGACAACAGGAGACCCAGTACTTC. Translated: CASSRGQRQQETQYF.

V is TRBV11-2 and J is TRBJ2-3; D call uncertain. Germline CDR1 SGHAT, CDR2 FQNNGV. The CDR3 has 16 amino acids. V lost 4 bases, J lost 0 bases, and 14 bases lay in between. CDR3 nucleotides: TGTGCCAGCAGCTCCAGGAAAGCCATAAGCACAGATACGCAGTATTTT. It codes for CASSSRKAISTDTQYF.

The sample holds a few counts of this clone. The CDR3 nucleotides read TGTGCCAGCAGTGGTGACACGGTGGGTTCACCCCTCCACTTT. It codes for CASSGDTVGSPLHF. This sequence joins TRBV2 and TRBJ1-6; no clear D. The V and J ends lost 4 bases and 9 bases respectively, with 13 bases between them. From germline, CDR1 is SNHLY and CDR2 FYNNEI. This CDR3 contains 14 residues.

For the CDR3, the DNA is TGTGCCAGCAGTTACCCCGGGACAGGAGTATACGAGCAGTACTTC. It yields the protein CASSYPGTGVYEQYF. The chain uses TRBV25-1 and TRBJ2-7; TRBD1 agrees at 8 bases. CDR1 and CDR2 (germline): MGHDK, SYGVNS. The CDR3 runs 15 residues. J gave up 4 bases and V 5 bases, and 10 bases lay outside the gene matches.

The chain uses TRBV9 and TRBJ1-2, with a tentative D call TRBD1 (5 bases). This CDR3 is built from 15 residues. Per the germline V gene, CDR1 is SGDLS and CDR2 is YYNGEE. Trimming removed 4 bases from V and 7 bases from J, with 20 bases in between. CDR3 coding DNA: TGTGCCAGCAGCCTTGGCGGGGCAACCGGTCGTGGCTACACCTTC. This codes for CASSLGGATGRGYTF.

This sequence joins TRBV4-3 and TRBJ2-2, with 10 bases aligning to TRBD2. The CDR3 extends over 15 amino acids. V lost 4 bases, J lost 7 bases, and 6 bases stayed unmatched. Germline V gives CDR1 LGHNA, CDR2 YSLEER. This CDR3 is CASSLQRGGHGELFF. CDR3 nucleotides: TGCGCCAGCAGCCTACAGCGGGGGGGCCACGGGGAGCTGTTTTTT.

The chain employs TRBV6-5 and TRBJ2-5, with D perhaps matching TRBD2 (6 bases). V shed 2 bases and J shed 6 bases, with 19 bases lying between them. Germline-derived CDR1 and CDR2 are MNHEY and SVGAGI. This CDR3 has 16 residues. This CDR3 is CASSYLGASEWKTQYF. The CDR3 nucleotides read TGTGCCAGCAGTTACCTCGGGGCTAGCGAATGGAAGACCCAGTACTTC.

The chain uses TRBV10-3 and TRBJ1-3, with a tentative D call TRBD1 (6 bases). The length of the CDR3 is 15 residues. The germline V gene has CDR1 ENHRY and CDR2 SYGVKD. V was cut by 7 bases and J by 0 bases, with 13 bases left in between. The CDR3 DNA reads as TGTGCCATCACTCCCGGACAGTTCTCTGGAAACACCATATATTTT. Translated, it gives CAITPGQFSGNTIYF.

The chain links TRBV12-5 to TRBJ2-7; the D gene is possibly TRBD1 (5 bases). V lost 2 bases, J lost 5 bases, and 22 bases lay in between. The CDR3 spans 17 residues. In germline, CDR1 is LGHNT, CDR2 FRNRAP. The CDR3 reads CASGLLSPYRSRHEQYF. CDR3 in DNA: TGTGCTAGTGGTTTGCTTTCCCCATACAGGTCTAGGCACGAGCAGTACTTC.

This chain connects TRBV7-9 to TRBJ1-2; possibly TRBD1 for D (5 bases). CDR3 size: 14 residues. Trimming removed 1 base from V and 0 bases from J, with 6 bases in between. Germline V CDR1 and CDR2: SEHNR, FQNEAQ (reference sequence). The chain's CDR3 is CASSLGTTNYGYTF. For the CDR3, the DNA is TGTGCCAGCAGCTTAGGGACAACTAACTATGGCTACACCTTC. Full variable domain (outside the CDR3, taken from reference TRBV7-9 and TRBJ1-2): DTGVSQNPRHKITKRGQNVTFRCDPISEHNRLYWYRQTLGQGPEFLTYFQNEAQLEKSRLLSDRFSAERPKGSFSTLEIQRTEQGDSAMYLCASSLGTTNYGYTFGSGTRLTVV.

This chain connects TRBV5-1 to TRBJ2-5; 8 nucleotides line up with TRBD2. Trimming removed 5 bases from V and 4 bases from J; junction bases left unmatched: 4. The germline CDR1 and CDR2 sequences are SGHRS and YFSETQ. The CDR3 has 13 residues. Here the CDR3 DNA reads TGCGCCAGCAGGCCTACTAGCGGAGAGACCCAGTACTTC. Translating gives CASRPTSGETQYF. The full variable domain, rest sourced from reference TRBV5-1 and TRBJ2-5, is KAGVTQTPRYLIKTRGQQVTLSCSPISGHRSVSWYQQTPGQGLQFLFEYFSETQRNKGNFPGRFSGRQFSNSRSEMNVSTLELGDSALYLCASRPTSGETQYFGPGTRLLVL.

As for this clone: Distinct nucleotide sequences in the sample also encode this CDR3. This chain connects TRBV9 to TRBJ2-2, with 7 positions matching TRBD2. V dropped 0 bases and J dropped 4; count of bases not matched to a gene: 0. The CDR3 consists of 14 residues. CDR1 is SGDLS, CDR2 YYNGEE, per germline. The CDR3 is CASSVGGGTGELFF. CDR3 DNA: TGTGCCAGCAGCGTAGGGGGGGGCACCGGGGAGCTGTTTTTT.

The chain joins TRBV10-3 to TRBJ2-5; no clear D gene. The germline gives CDR1 ENHRY, CDR2 SYGVKD. V was trimmed by 1 base and J by 0 bases, leaving 0 bases between them. The CDR3 length is 12 residues. The CDR3 DNA reads TGTGCCATCAGTGAGTACCAAGAGACCCAGTACTTC. The encoded protein is CAISEYQETQYF.

The chain joins TRBV5-1 to TRBJ2-5, with unresolved D. Trimming stripped 7 bases from V and 4 bases from J, with 17 bases between. The CDR3 contains 14 residues. In germline, CDR1 is SGHRS, CDR2 YFSETQ. CDR3 coding DNA: TGCGCCAGCTTCCGCTTCGGGTGGGGAGAGACCCAGTACTTC. Its translation is CASFRFGWGETQYF. The variable domain in full, completed from reference TRBV5-1 and TRBJ2-5, reads KAGVTQTPRYLIKTRGQQVTLSCSPISGHRSVSWYQQTPGQGLQFLFEYFSETQRNKGNFPGRFSGRQFSNSRSEMNVSTLELGDSALYLCASFRFGWGETQYFGPGTRLLVL.

The J gene is TRBJ2-1, the V gene TRBV5-1, with 9 bases aligning to TRBD2. V trimming: 1 base; J trimming: 0 bases; junction bases outside the gene matches: 5. Looked up from germline, CDR1 is SGHRS and CDR2 is YFSETQ. This CDR3 comprises 17 residues. The CDR3 region has the DNA TGCGCCAGCAGCTTGAGCGTAGCGGGGGTCTCCTACAATGAGCAGTTCTTC. It specifies CASSLSVAGVSYNEQFF.

The chain combines TRBV30 with TRBJ1-3, with a weak D call TRBD1 (6 bases). The CDR3 runs to 13 residues. Germline CDR1 reads GTSNPN; CDR2 reads SVGIG (reference sequence). V was pared by 4 bases and J by 1 base, with 8 bases between. The CDR3, as DNA: TGTGCCTGGATCACAGGGTCTGGAAACACCATATATTTT. It encodes CAWITGSGNTIYF.

J is TRBJ2-2 and V is TRBV4-1; D is undetermined. CDR1 is MGHRA, CDR2 YSYEKL, per germline. Trimming stripped 1 base from V and 5 bases from J, with 11 bases between. The CDR3 is 15 residues long. CDR3 nucleotides: TGCGCCAGCAGCCAAGGCCACTCTAGGACCGGGGAGCTGTTTTTT. Its translation is CASSQGHSRTGELFF.

This clone appeared a single time. The V call is TRBV6-4, the J call TRBJ1-5; D uncertain. CDR1 and CDR2 (germline): MRHNA, SNTAGT. The CDR3 has 13 residues. The germline V and J ends were trimmed by 3 bases and 4 bases, with 7 bases remaining between them. This chain's CDR3 is CASSERENQPQHF. The CDR3, as DNA: TGTGCCAGCAGTGAGAGGGAAAATCAGCCCCAGCATTTT.

The chain uses TRBV10-3 and TRBJ1-1; 10 bases match TRBD1. J gave up 3 bases and V 6 bases, and 7 bases lay outside the gene matches. Looked up from germline, CDR1 is ENHRY and CDR2 is SYGVKD. There are 15 residues in the CDR3. The CDR3 loop reads CAIRATGGKDTEAFF. As DNA, the CDR3 is TGTGCCATCAGAGCGACAGGGGGCAAGGACACTGAAGCTTTCTTT.

The rearrangement uses TRBV10-3 and TRBJ1-6; D gene uncertain. This CDR3 has 15 residues. Germline V gene sequence: CDR1 ENHRY, CDR2 SYGVKD. The V and J ends lost 0 bases and 6 bases respectively, with 9 bases between them. The chain's CDR3 is CAISESGRSNSPLHF. The CDR3 bases are TGTGCCATCAGTGAGTCGGGCAGATCTAATTCACCCCTCCACTTT.